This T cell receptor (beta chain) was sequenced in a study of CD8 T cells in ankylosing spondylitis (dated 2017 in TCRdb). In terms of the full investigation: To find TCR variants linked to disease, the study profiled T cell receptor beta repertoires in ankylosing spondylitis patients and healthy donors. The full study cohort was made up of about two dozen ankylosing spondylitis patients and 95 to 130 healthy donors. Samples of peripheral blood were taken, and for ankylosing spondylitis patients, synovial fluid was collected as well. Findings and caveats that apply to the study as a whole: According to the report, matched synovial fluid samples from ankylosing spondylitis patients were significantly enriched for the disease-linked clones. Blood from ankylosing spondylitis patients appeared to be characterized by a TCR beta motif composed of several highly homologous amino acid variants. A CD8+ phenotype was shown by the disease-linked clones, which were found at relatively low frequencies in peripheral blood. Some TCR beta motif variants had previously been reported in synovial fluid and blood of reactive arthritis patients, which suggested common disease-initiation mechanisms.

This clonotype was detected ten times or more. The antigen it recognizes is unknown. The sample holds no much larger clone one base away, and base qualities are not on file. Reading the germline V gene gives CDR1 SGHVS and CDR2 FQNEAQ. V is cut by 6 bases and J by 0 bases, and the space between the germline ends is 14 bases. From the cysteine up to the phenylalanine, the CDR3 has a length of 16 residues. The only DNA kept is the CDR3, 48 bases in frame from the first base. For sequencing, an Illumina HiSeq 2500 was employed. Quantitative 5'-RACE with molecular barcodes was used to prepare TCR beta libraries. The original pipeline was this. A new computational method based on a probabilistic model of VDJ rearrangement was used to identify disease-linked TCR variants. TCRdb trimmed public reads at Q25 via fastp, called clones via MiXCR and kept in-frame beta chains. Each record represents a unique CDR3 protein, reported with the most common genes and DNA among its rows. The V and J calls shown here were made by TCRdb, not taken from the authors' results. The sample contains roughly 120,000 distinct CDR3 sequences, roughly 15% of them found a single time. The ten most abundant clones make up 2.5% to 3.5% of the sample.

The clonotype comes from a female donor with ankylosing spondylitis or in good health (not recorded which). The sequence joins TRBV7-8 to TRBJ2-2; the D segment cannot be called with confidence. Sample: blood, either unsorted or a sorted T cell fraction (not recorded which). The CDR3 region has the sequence CASSTTLSANTGELFF. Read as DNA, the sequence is TGTGCCAGCAGTACAACCTTGTCCGCGAACACCGGGGAGCTGTTTTTT.